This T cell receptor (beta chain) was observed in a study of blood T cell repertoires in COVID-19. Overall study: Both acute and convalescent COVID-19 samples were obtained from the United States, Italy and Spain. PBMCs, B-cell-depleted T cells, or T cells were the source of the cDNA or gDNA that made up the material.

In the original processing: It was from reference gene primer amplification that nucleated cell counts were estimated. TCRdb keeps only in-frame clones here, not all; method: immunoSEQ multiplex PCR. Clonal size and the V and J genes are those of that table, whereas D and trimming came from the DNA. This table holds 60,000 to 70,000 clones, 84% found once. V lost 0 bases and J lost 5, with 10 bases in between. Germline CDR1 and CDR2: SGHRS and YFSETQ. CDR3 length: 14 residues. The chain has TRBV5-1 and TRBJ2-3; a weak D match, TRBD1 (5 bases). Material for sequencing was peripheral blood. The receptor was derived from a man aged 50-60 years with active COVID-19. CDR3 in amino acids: CASSLVGVGDTQYF. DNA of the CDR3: TGCGCCAGCAGCTTGGTAGGGGTGGGAGATACGCAGTATTTT.